The sequence of this TCR beta chain was determined in a study of shared clonotypes between healthy human individuals. Using immunoSEQ multiplex PCR, the repertoire was profiled, and TCRdb retains in-frame clones only, with some absent. The table lists more than 1.2 million clones, around 98.5% of them singletons. After removal of 1 base from V and 0 bases from J, the junction contained 3 bases not matched to a gene. Germline CDR1 LNHDA, CDR2 SQIVND (reference sequence). This CDR3 has 15 residues. Whole-study findings and limits: Larger richness was generally estimated for naive than memory subsets.

Notes on this clone: What it recognizes is unknown.

The rearrangement links TRBV19 to TRBJ2-7; 7 nucleotides agree with TRBD2. The sequenced sample consisted of naive CD4+ T cells sorted from blood. This sample's subset: CD45RA+ positively selected. The receptor's source is a man aged 25 to 45 in good health. CDR3 DNA: TGTGCCAGTAGTATAGTAAGCGGGGCCTCCTACGAGCAGTACTTC. It yields the protein CASSIVSGASYEQYF.